Listed below are T cell receptor beta chains from one sample, sequenced in a study of response to subunit inactivated influenza vaccine. Using its own MiXCR run on the RT-PCR reads, TCRdb lists one record per CDR3 protein. The table shows just over 300,000 distinct CDR3 sequences, with 20% to 25% occurring only once. The specimen comprised PBMCs from blood, sampled about 20 months after vaccination. These receptors were obtained from a man in his fifties or sixties who received an inactivated influenza vaccine. The CDR3 runs from the conserved cysteine through the conserved F or W. The D gene is left open where the match is weak. Size is omitted from some rows. Given values are once, few, many or a class for expanded clones.

clone_size d_call j_call v_call cdr3_nt cdr3_aa
NA NA TRBJ1-2 TRBV5-6 TGTGCCAGCAGCTTGGAGCTAGTCCAGGATCGCTACACCTTC CASSLELVQDRYTF
few NA TRBJ1-2 TRBV15 TGTGCCACCAGCAGAGGGGATTATGGCTACACCTTC CATSRGDYGYTF
many NA TRBJ1-1 TRBV7-9 TGTGCCAGCAGCTCAGGGAGGGTAATAACTGAAGCTTTCTTT CASSSGRVITEAFF
NA NA TRBJ1-1 TRBV18 TGTGCCAGCTCACCGGGTTCTCCCCCCACTGAAGCTTTCTTT CASSPGSPPTEAFF
NA TRBD2 TRBJ2-5 TRBV7-9 TGTGCCAGCAGCCACGGCAGGACTAGCGGGAACCAAGAGACCCAGTACTTC CASSHGRTSGNQETQYF
NA TRBD2 TRBJ2-7 TRBV6-1 TGTGCCAGCAGTGGCCAAGGGGCGGGGGATCCCTACGAGCAGTACTTC CASSGQGAGDPYEQYF
NA TRBD1 TRBJ2-7 TRBV20-1 TGCAGTGCTAGAGGCTTCGGGACAGGGGATCTGGGCGAGCAGTACTTC CSARGFGTGDLGEQYF
NA NA TRBJ1-2 TRBV15 TGTGCCACCAGCAGAGATCTGGGGGGAAACTATGGCTACACCTTC CATSRDLGGNYGYTF
NA NA TRBJ2-2 TRBV5-1 TGCGCCAGCAGCTTGGCGCTGAGCACCGGGGAGCTGTTTTTT CASSLALSTGELFF
few TRBD2 TRBJ2-1 TRBV27 TGTGCCAGCTCAGGACTAGCGGGGTACAATGAGCAGTTCTTC CASSGLAGYNEQFF
many NA TRBJ1-5 TRBV7-2 TGTGCCAGCAGCTTAGTGGCTAAGCCCCAGCATTTT CASSLVAKPQHF
NA NA TRBJ2-7 TRBV7-9 TGTGCCAGCAGCTATGAGAAGTACGAGCAGTACTTC CASSYEKYEQYF
many NA TRBJ1-2 TRBV13 TGTGCCAGCAGCTTGCGGGAGGGGAACTATGGCTACACCTTC CASSLREGNYGYTF
few TRBD1 TRBJ1-2 TRBV5-1 TGCGCCAGCAGTGGCAGGGGGCAGGAGTCTGGCTACACCTTC CASSGRGQESGYTF
few NA TRBJ2-1 TRBV5-1 TGCGCCAGCAGCTTGGAAGGGACCTCAATGAGGCAGTTCTTC CASSLEGTSMRQFF
NA TRBD2 TRBJ2-1 TRBV28 TGTGCCAGCAGTAGAAGACTAGCGGGATACAATGAGCAGTTCTTC CASSRRLAGYNEQFF
NA TRBD1 TRBJ2-7 TRBV6-5 TGTGCCAGCAGTTACGACCAGGGGGCACTTGGCCCCTACGAGCAGTACTTC CASSYDQGALGPYEQYF
few NA TRBJ1-3 TRBV20-1 TGCAGTGCTTCGGGACAAAACTCTGGAAACACCATATATTTT CSASGQNSGNTIYF
many TRBD1 TRBJ1-1 TRBV10-2 TGCGCCAGCAGCTGGACAGGATCCACTGAAGCTTTCTTT CASSWTGSTEAFF
many NA TRBJ1-1 TRBV5-1 TGCGCCAGCAGCTTGTGGGAGGTGAACACTGAAGCTTTCTTT CASSLWEVNTEAFF
few TRBD2 TRBJ2-1 TRBV5-5 TGTGCCAGCAGCTTTGGACTAGCGGGGCTCAATGAGCAGTTCTTC CASSFGLAGLNEQFF
NA TRBD1 TRBJ2-6 TRBV12-3/TRBV12-4 TGTGCCAGCAGCCCGGGGACAGGGGGCTTTGGGGCCAACGTCCTGACTTTC CASSPGTGGFGANVLTF
NA TRBD1 TRBJ2-3 TRBV20-1 TGCAGTGCTACCGGGACAGGGATAGATACGCAGTATTTT CSATGTGIDTQYF
few TRBD2 TRBJ2-3 TRBV5-1 TGCGCCAGCAGCTTGGAGACTAGCGGGGGATATACGCAGTATTTT CASSLETSGGYTQYF
NA NA TRBJ1-5 TRBV20-1 TGCAGTGCAATTGGCGTAAGCAATCAGCCCCAGCATTTT CSAIGVSNQPQHF
NA NA TRBJ2-1 TRBV24-1 TGTGCCACCAGTGCACTTGCCTTAGGGACTGAGCAGTTCTTC CATSALALGTEQFF
few TRBD2 TRBJ2-7 TRBV7-2 TGTGCCAGCAAACTACTAGCGGGAGTTCACGAGCAGTACTTC CASKLLAGVHEQYF
NA NA TRBJ2-5 TRBV20-1 TGCAGTGCTAGTACCGGGACGGGACAAGAGACCCAGTACTTC CSASTGTGQETQYF
NA NA TRBJ2-2 TRBV20-1 TGCAGTGCACGGACACGTAACACCGGGGAGCTGTTTTTT CSARTRNTGELFF
NA NA TRBJ2-3 TRBV5-1 TGCGCCAGCAGAGGTCCGGGGGCCCTTGCAGATACGCAGTATTTT CASRGPGALADTQYF
NA NA TRBJ2-3 TRBV10-3 TGTGCCATCAGTACTGGGGTCTACGATACGCAGTATTTT CAISTGVYDTQYF
NA NA TRBJ1-1 TRBV12-3/TRBV12-4 TGTGCCAGCAGTTTAATTAGGGCGGCTTCTGAAGCTTTCTTT CASSLIRAASEAFF
few NA TRBJ1-4 TRBV15 TGTGCCACCAGCAGAGCAGGTGGGGGCGAAAAACTGTTTTTT CATSRAGGGEKLFF
many TRBD2 TRBJ2-5 TRBV6-1 TGTGCCAGCAGTCCCGTGATGACTAGCGGGAGTTTAGGGGAGACCCAGTACTTC CASSPVMTSGSLGETQYF
NA NA TRBJ1-1 TRBV7-9 TGTGCCAGCAGCCCCTGGGACGGGGAAAGGACTGAAGCTTTCTTT CASSPWDGERTEAFF
many NA TRBJ1-1 TRBV20-1 TGCAGTGCTAGAGAGACGGTGCACACTGAAGCTTTCTTT CSARETVHTEAFF
few TRBD2 TRBJ2-1 TRBV4-2 TGTGCCAGCAGCCAATTCCCCCAGGGAGGGCAGGACAATGAGCAGTTCTTC CASSQFPQGGQDNEQFF
few NA TRBJ2-7 TRBV4-2 TGTGCCAGCAGCGGGGACTCATACGAGCAGTACTTC CASSGDSYEQYF
few NA TRBJ1-3 TRBV12-3/TRBV12-4 TGTGCCAGCAGTTTAAGTTTAGGCAGGCTTACTATCTCTGGAAACACCATATATTTT CASSLSLGRLTISGNTIYF
NA TRBD1 TRBJ2-1 TRBV5-1 TGCGCCAGCAGGACGACAGGGGGCTCCTACAATGAGCAGTTCTTC CASRTTGGSYNEQFF
many NA TRBJ1-5 TRBV18 TGTGCCAGCTCACCGATGGGGGCAAGCAATCAGCCCCAGCATTTT CASSPMGASNQPQHF
few NA TRBJ1-6 TRBV2 TGTGCCAGCAGCTTGGGCAGTTATAATTCACCCCTCCACTTT CASSLGSYNSPLHF
few TRBD2 TRBJ2-1 TRBV25-1 TGTGCCAGCAGTGCCGGGACTAAAAGTGAGCAGTTCTTC CASSAGTKSEQFF
NA NA TRBJ1-2 TRBV7-9 TGTGCCAGCAACTTGATGGGGGGCTACACCTTC CASNLMGGYTF
few NA TRBJ1-1 TRBV7-8 TGTGCCAGCAGCACGGGACGGGAGAACACTGAAGCTTTCTTT CASSTGRENTEAFF
NA TRBD1 TRBJ2-7 TRBV20-1 TGCAGTGCTAGCAAGGGACAGGGGGCTCGGAACGAGCAGTACTTC CSASKGQGARNEQYF